The 13 T cell receptor beta chains presented below share a single source sample, sequenced in a study of T cell repertoires in aging, cancer and after chemotherapy. Peripheral blood genomic DNA, not sorted cells or RNA, was the template. Multiplex touch-down PCR with TRB-A/B primers amplified rearranged V-D-J TRB sequences. TCRdb re-called the multiplex PCR reads with MiXCR, one entry per CDR3 protein. The sample includes fewer than 15,000 distinct CDR3 sequences, less than 30% of them seen just once. The source material was blood. The receptor source for this set is a human donor with a blood cancer.

V and J are TRBV5-1 and TRBJ1-3; no firm D call. This CDR3 region has 15 residues. Germline loops: CDR1 SGHRS, CDR2 YFSETQ. The V end was cut by 2 bases, the J end by 3 bases, with 12 bases between. The CDR3 loop reads CASSFERGGGNTIYF. CDR3 in DNA: TGCGCCAGCAGCTTTGAAAGAGGAGGTGGAAACACCATATATTTT.

The V call is TRBV5-6, the J call TRBJ1-2; D gene uncertain. Looked up from germline, CDR1 is SGHDT and CDR2 is YYEEEE. The V end was cut by 0 bases, the J end by 0 bases, with 12 bases between. The CDR3 runs to 16 residues. CDR3 sequence (DNA): TGTGCCAGCAGCTTGGGGGTGCGGGTTTCTAACTATGGCTACACCTTC. Its protein is CASSLGVRVSNYGYTF. The full variable domain, completed using reference TRBV5-6 and TRBJ1-2, is DAGVTQSPTHLIKTRGQQVTLRCSPKSGHDTVSWYQQALGQGPQFIFQYYEEEERQRGNFPDRFSGHQFPNYSSELNVNALLLGDSALYLCASSLGVRVSNYGYTFGSGTRLTVV.

This clonotype has more than one count but fewer than ten. The chain links TRBV18 to TRBJ2-3; D is perhaps TRBD2 (6 bases). This CDR3 spans 19 amino acids. V shed 2 bases and J shed 7 bases, with 28 bases lying between them. Per germline, CDR1 KGHSH and CDR2 LQKENI. The DNA for the CDR3 is TGTGCCAGCTCACCAGAGACGGAGGGGACTGTCCTAAGAGGAAATACGCAGTATTTT. Its translation is CASSPETEGTVLRGNTQYF.

This clonotype came up a few times. This sequence joins TRBV18 and TRBJ1-1; D possibly corresponds to TRBD1 (5 bases). From germline, CDR1 is KGHSH and CDR2 LQKENI. V was clipped by 3 bases and J by 1 base, with 12 bases between them. The CDR3 length is 15 residues. In nucleotides, the CDR3 is TGTGCCAGCTCACCCCGGGACCGACGGAACACTGAAGCTTTCTTT. It encodes CASSPRDRRNTEAFF.

This clonotype counts as medium-sized (0.01 to 0.1%). The CDR3 DNA sequence: TGTGCCACCGGGGGAGGGGCGGACACCGGGGAGCTGTTTTTT. Encoded protein: CATGGGADTGELFF. V is TRBV15 and J is TRBJ2-2; 7 nucleotides line up with TRBD2. This CDR3 contains 14 residues. The V segment lost 8 bases and the J segment 3 bases; nucleotides outside the gene matches: 6. Germline V CDR1 and CDR2: LNHNV, YYDKDF (reference sequence).

The chain employs TRBV18 and TRBJ1-2; D uncertain. The germline CDR1 and CDR2 sequences are KGHSH and LQKENI. Trimming pared 6 bases from V and 0 bases from J, leaving 14 bases between. The CDR3 is 15 residues long. CDR3 nucleotides: TGTGCCAGCTCCTTAAGTGCAGCCACTAACTATGGCTACACCTTC. This gives the protein CASSLSAATNYGYTF.

This clonotype was found many times. This rearrangement joins TRBV12-3 or TRBV12-4 to TRBJ1-2, with a tentative D call TRBD1 (6 bases). The CDR3 length is 13 residues. V lost 6 bases to trimming and J lost 4 bases, with 12 bases between them. CDR3 loop: CASSSQGSYGYTF. CDR3 DNA: TGTGCCAGCAGCTCTCAGGGGAGCTATGGCTACACCTTC.

The V and J genes are TRBV6-5 and TRBJ1-1, with D maybe TRBD1 (6 bases). The germline V gene encodes CDR1 MNHEY and CDR2 SVGAGI. The CDR3 contains 15 residues. Trimming pared 9 bases from V and 0 bases from J, leaving 17 bases between. The CDR3 DNA is TGTGCCAGTTGGCCATTCAGGGGTGTGAACACTGAAGCTTTCTTT. Translated: CASWPFRGVNTEAFF.

This clonotype came up a few times. The rearrangement uses TRBV10-3 and TRBJ2-5; D may be TRBD1 (6 bases). Germline-derived CDR1 and CDR2 are ENHRY and SYGVKD. The CDR3 extends over 13 amino acids. Trimming removed 2 bases at V and 2 bases at J, with 6 bases between. This CDR3 is CAISETGQETQYF. The DNA of the CDR3 is TGTGCCATCAGTGAGACAGGGCAAGAGACCCAGTACTTC.

J is TRBJ2-7 and V is TRBV11-2, with D perhaps TRBD1 (5 bases). The CDR3 contains 13 residues. The V gene lost 1 base and the J gene lost 2 bases, with 6 bases spanning the gap. Germline CDR1 is SGHAT and CDR2 is FQNNGV. The CDR3 nucleotides are TGTGCCAGCAGCTTAGGGACAACCTACGAGCAGTACTTC. The encoded protein is CASSLGTTYEQYF.

The sample holds a few counts of this clonotype. The chain is built from TRBV6-1 and TRBJ2-7; D might be TRBD1 (5 bases). The length of the CDR3 is 13 residues. In germline, CDR1 is MNHNS, CDR2 SASEGT. The V end lost 3 bases, the J end lost 4 bases, and 10 bases lay between the germline ends. CDR3 amino acids: CASSDGQGYEQYV. CDR3 DNA: TGTGCCAGCAGTGATGGGCAGGGTTACGAGCAGTACGTC.

The J gene is TRBJ2-2, the V gene TRBV18; 7 positions agree with TRBD2. Germline CDR1 reads KGHSH; CDR2 reads LQKENI. CDR3 length: 16 residues. Losses at the gene ends were 6 bases for V and 3 bases for J; bases not matched to a gene: 10. The CDR3 DNA reads as TGTGCCAGCTCCCTGGGAGGGCCACCCTACACCGGGGAGCTGTTTTTT. Its translation: CASSLGGPPYTGELFF. Full variable domain (remainder filled in from reference TRBV18 and TRBJ2-2): NAGVMQNPRHLVRRRGQEARLRCSPMKGHSHVYWYRQLPEEGLKFMVYLQKENIIDESGMPKERFSAEFPKEGPSILRIQQVVRGDSAAYFCASSLGGPPYTGELFFGEGSRLTVL.

By frequency in the sample, this clonotype is medium-sized (0.01 to 0.1%). The J gene is TRBJ2-2, the V gene TRBV18, with TRBD2 matching over 13 bases. The germline V gene encodes CDR1 KGHSH and CDR2 LQKENI. The CDR3 totals 19 residues. V shed 4 bases and J 2 bases; nucleotides not matched to a gene: 10. This CDR3 is CASSLRLAGGPLNTGELFF. CDR3 DNA: TGTGCCAGCTCACTTAGACTAGCGGGAGGACCTCTCAACACCGGGGAGCTGTTTTTT.